This T cell receptor beta chain was profiled in a study of control samples from healthy donors and cancer patients. TCRdb's table, derived via immunoSEQ multiplex PCR, lists solely in-frame clones and lacks some. Among 35,000 to 50,000 clones, over 80% were seen once, and the ten largest hold over 45%. This CDR3 is 16 amino acids long. The material sequenced was blood. The receptor was isolated from a man aged 55-75 years in good health. This chain links TRBV21-1 with TRBJ2-7; the table assigns TRBD2, which was not confirmed against the DNA. TRBV21-1 is shown as a pseudogene. CDR3 nucleotides: TGTGCCAGCAGCGTACTAGCGGGAGCCCTCTCCTACGAGCAGTACTTC. Translating gives CASSVLAGALSYEQYF.